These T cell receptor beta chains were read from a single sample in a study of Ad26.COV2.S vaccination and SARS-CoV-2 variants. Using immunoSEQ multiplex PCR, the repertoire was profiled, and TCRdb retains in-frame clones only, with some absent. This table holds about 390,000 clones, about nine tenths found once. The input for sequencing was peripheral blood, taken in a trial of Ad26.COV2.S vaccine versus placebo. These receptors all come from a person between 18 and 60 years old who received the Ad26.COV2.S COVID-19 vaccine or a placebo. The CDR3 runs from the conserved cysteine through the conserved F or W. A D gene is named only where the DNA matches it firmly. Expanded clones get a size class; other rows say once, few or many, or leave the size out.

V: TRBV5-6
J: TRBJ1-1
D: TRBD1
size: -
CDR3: CASSSTGTGGWWTEAFF
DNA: TGTGCCAGCAGCTCGACCGGGACAGGGGGATGGTGGACTGAAGCTTTCTTT

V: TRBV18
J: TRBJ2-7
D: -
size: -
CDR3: CASSPLGQFSYEQYF
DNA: TGTGCCAGCTCACCGTTAGGACAGTTCTCCTACGAGCAGTACTTC

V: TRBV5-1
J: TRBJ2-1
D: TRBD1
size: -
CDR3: CASSRDSSYNEQFF
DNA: TGCGCCAGCAGCCGGGACAGCTCCTACAATGAGCAGTTCTTC

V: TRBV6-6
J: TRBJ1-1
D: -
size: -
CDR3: CASRPTDYTEAFF
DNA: TGTGCCAGCAGGCCAACAGATTACACTGAAGCTTTCTTT

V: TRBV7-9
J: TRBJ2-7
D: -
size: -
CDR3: CASSLVPQWEQYF
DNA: TGTGCCAGCAGCTTAGTTCCCCAGTGGGAGCAGTACTTC

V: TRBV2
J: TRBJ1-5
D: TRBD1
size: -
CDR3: CASGQVPQPQHF
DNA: TGTGCCAGCGGACAGGTCCCCCAGCCCCAGCATTTT

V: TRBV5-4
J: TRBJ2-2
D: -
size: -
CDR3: CAGQQALNTGELFF
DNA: TGTGCCGGGCAACAGGCCTTAAACACCGGGGAGCTGTTTTTT

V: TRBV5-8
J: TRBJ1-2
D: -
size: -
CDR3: CASSYRQIPYGYTF
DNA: TGTGCCAGCAGCTACCGACAGATTCCCTATGGCTACACCTTC

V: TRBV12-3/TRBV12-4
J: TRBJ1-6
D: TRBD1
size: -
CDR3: CASRGQRSSPLHF
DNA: TGTGCCAGCCGGGGACAGAGGAGCTCACCCCTCCACTTT

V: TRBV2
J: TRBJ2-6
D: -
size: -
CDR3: CASTYGANVLTF
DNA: TGTGCCAGCACTTACGGGGCCAACGTCCTGACTTTC

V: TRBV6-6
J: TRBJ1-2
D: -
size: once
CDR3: CASILGQLAFGYTF
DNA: TGTGCCAGCATCCTAGGACAGCTCGCATTTGGCTACACCTTC

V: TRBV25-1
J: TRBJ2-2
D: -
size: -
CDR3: CASSDTRTGKKGTGELFF
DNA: TGTGCCAGCAGTGACACGAGAACCGGGAAAAAAGGGACCGGGGAGCTGTTTTTT

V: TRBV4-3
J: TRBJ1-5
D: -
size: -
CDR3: CASSQDWGNQPQHF
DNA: TGCGCCAGCAGCCAAGACTGGGGCAATCAGCCCCAGCATTTT

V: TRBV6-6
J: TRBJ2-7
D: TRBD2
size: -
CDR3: CASTDGGAPYEQYF
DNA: TGTGCCAGCACCGACGGGGGGGCCCCCTACGAGCAGTACTTC

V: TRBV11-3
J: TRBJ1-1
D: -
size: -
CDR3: CASSYTGYGEAFF
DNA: TGTGCCAGCAGCTACACAGGGTACGGTGAAGCTTTCTTT

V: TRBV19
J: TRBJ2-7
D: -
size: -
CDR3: CASSIGAAYEQYF
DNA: TGTGCCAGTAGTATTGGGGCAGCCTACGAGCAGTACTTC

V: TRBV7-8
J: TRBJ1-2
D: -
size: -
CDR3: CAAGVGGGAIYGYTF
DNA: TGTGCCGCCGGGGTAGGGGGGGGCGCGATCTATGGCTACACCTTC

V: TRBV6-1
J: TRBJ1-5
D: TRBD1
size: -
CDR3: CASSEFLAWTGSNQPQHF
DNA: TGTGCCAGCAGTGAATTTTTAGCGTGGACAGGGAGCAATCAGCCCCAGCATTTT

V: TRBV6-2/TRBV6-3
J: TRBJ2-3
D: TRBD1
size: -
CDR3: CASSDRGPDTQYF
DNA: TGTGCCAGCAGTGACAGGGGACCAGATACGCAGTATTTT

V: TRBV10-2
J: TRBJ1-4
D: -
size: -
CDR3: CASSSHSTNEKLFF
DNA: TGCGCCAGCAGTTCACACTCAACTAATGAAAAACTGTTTTTT

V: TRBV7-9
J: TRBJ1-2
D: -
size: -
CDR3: CASSSQTYYGYTF
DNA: TGTGCCAGCAGCTCTCAGACTTACTATGGCTACACCTTC

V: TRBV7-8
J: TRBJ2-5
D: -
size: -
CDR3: CASSSSPVAHKQETQYF
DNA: TGTGCCAGCAGCTCCTCCCCCGTAGCACATAAGCAAGAGACCCAGTACTTC

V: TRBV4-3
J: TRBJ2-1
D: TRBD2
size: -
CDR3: CASSQDSIAGGMDNEQFF
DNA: TGCGCCAGCAGCCAAGATTCTATAGCGGGGGGGATGGATAATGAGCAGTTCTTC

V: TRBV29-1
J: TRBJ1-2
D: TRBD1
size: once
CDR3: CSVVGQAGGYTF
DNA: TGCAGCGTCGTCGGACAGGCCGGTGGCTACACCTTC

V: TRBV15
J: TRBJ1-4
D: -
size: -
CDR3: CATSRRASGGIEKLFF
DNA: TGTGCCACCAGCAGAAGGGCGTCGGGAGGAATTGAAAAACTGTTTTTT

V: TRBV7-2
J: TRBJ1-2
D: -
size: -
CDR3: CASSLGHLGYTF
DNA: TGTGCCAGCAGCCTCGGACATCTCGGCTACACCTTC

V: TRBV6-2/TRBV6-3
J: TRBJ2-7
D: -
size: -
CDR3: CASSYLPRYEQYF
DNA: TGTGCCAGCAGTTACCTCCCTCGCTACGAGCAGTACTTC

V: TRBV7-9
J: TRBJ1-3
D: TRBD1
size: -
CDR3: CASSGRGLRGNTIYF
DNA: TGTGCCAGCAGCGGCAGGGGGCTCCGTGGAAACACCATATATTTT

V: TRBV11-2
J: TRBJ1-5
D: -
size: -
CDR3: CASSLGANQPQHF
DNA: TGTGCCAGCAGCTTAGGTGCAAATCAGCCCCAGCATTTT

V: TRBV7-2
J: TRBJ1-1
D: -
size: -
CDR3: CASSLAALNTEAFF
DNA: TGTGCCAGCAGCTTAGCTGCTTTGAACACTGAAGCTTTCTTT

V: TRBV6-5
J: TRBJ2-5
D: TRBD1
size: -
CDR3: CASSPGQTYQETQYF
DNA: TGTGCCAGCAGTCCGGGACAGACGTACCAAGAGACCCAGTACTTC

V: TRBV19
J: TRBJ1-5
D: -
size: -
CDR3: CASSALYNQPQHF
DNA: TGTGCCAGTAGTGCTCTGTACAATCAGCCCCAGCATTTT

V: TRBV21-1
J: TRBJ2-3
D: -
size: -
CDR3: CASSKLLTSLGYLDTQYF
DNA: TGTGCCAGCAGCAAACTTTTAACTAGCTTGGGCTATCTCGATACGCAGTATTTT

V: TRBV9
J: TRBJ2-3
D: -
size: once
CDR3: CASSFRGGGTDTQYF
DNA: TGTGCCAGCAGCTTCCGGGGTGGTGGGACAGATACGCAGTATTTT

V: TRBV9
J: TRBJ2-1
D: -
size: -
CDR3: CASSVGEGYNEQFF
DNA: TGTGCCAGCAGCGTAGGTGAGGGGTACAATGAGCAGTTCTTC

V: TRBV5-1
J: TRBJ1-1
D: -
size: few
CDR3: CASSGDISEAFF
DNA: TGCGCCAGCAGCGGGGACATTTCCGAAGCTTTCTTT

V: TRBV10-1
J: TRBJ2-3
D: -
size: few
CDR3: CASSESGSSDTQYF
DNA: TGCGCCAGCAGTGAGTCGGGGTCCTCAGATACGCAGTATTTT

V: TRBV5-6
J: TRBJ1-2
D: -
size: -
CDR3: CASSPEGDYGYTF
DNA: TGTGCCAGCAGCCCGGAGGGAGACTATGGCTACACCTTC

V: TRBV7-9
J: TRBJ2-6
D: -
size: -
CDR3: CASSAPGLPKAGANVLTF
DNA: TGTGCCAGCAGCGCTCCGGGCCTTCCAAAGGCTGGGGCCAACGTCCTGACTTTC

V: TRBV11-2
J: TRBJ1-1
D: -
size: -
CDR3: CASSFSFGAGLNTEAFF
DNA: TGTGCCAGCAGCTTTAGTTTCGGGGCAGGATTGAACACTGAAGCTTTCTTT

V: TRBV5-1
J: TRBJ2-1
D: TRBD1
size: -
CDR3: CASSLGDRGLNEQFF
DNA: TGCGCCAGCAGCTTGGGGGACAGGGGGCTCAATGAGCAGTTCTTC

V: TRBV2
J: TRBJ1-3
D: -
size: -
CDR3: CANNPGVGNTIYF
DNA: TGTGCCAACAACCCAGGCGTTGGAAACACCATATATTTT

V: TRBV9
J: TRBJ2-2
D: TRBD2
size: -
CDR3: CASSVVASGGYTGELFF
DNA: TGTGCCAGCAGCGTAGTGGCCAGCGGGGGGTACACCGGGGAGCTGTTTTTT

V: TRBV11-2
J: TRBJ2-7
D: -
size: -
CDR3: CASSLHSYEQYF
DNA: TGTGCCAGCAGCTTACACAGCTACGAGCAGTACTTC

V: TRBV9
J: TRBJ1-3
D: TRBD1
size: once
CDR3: CASSARQGETFGNTIYF
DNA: TGTGCCAGCAGCGCCCGACAGGGCGAAACCTTTGGAAACACCATATATTTT

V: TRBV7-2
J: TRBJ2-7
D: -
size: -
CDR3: CASSPSRLVHEQYF
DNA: TGTGCCAGCAGCCCATCGAGACTAGTCCACGAGCAGTACTTC

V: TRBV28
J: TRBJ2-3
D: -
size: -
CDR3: CASSLRAGPSTDTQYF
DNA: TGTGCCAGCAGTTTACGAGCGGGTCCCAGCACAGATACGCAGTATTTT

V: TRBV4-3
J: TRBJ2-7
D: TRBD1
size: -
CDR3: CASSPYDRGRFDEQYF
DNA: TGCGCCAGCAGCCCATACGACAGGGGGCGGTTCGACGAGCAGTACTTC

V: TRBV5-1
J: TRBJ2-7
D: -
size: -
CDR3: CASSSFQGLEQYF
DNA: TGCGCCAGCAGCTCCTTTCAGGGACTCGAGCAGTACTTC

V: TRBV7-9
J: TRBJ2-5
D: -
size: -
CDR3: CASSHSEGETQYF
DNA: TGTGCCAGCAGCCATAGCGAAGGCGAGACCCAGTACTTC

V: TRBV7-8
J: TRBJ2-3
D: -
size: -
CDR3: CASSKSGGGNTDTQYF
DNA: TGTGCCAGCAGCAAATCAGGGGGGGGGAATACAGATACGCAGTATTTT

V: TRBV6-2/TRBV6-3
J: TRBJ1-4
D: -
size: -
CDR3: CASSSQGATNEKLFF
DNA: TGTGCCAGCAGTTCGCAAGGAGCAACTAATGAAAAACTGTTTTTT

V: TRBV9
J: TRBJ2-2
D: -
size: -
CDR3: CASSVVERGTGELFF
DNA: TGTGCCAGCAGCGTAGTTGAGCGAGGCACCGGGGAGCTGTTTTTT

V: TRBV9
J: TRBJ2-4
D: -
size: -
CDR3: CASSPPLAGGTKNIQYF
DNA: TGTGCCAGCAGCCCACCGTTGGCAGGGGGGACCAAAAACATTCAGTACTTC

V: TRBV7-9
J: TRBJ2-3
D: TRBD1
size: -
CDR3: CASSLGDRGRYF
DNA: TGTGCCAGCAGCTTAGGAGACAGGGGAAGGTATTTT

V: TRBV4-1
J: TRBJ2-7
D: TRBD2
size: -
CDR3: CASSQEWTSAFYEQYF
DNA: TGCGCCAGCAGCCAAGAGTGGACTAGCGCATTCTACGAGCAGTACTTC

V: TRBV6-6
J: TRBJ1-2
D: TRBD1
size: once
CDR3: CASSRSATGGGMYGYTF
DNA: TGTGCCAGCAGTCGTAGTGCGACAGGGGGTGGGATGTATGGCTACACCTTC

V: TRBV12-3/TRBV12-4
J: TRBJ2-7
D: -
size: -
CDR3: CASSFSRYEQYF
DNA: TGTGCCAGCAGTTTTTCACGCTACGAGCAGTACTTC

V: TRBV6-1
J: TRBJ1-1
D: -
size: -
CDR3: CASSERTASGLNTEAFF
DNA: TGTGCCAGCAGTGAAAGGACCGCCTCTGGGTTGAACACTGAAGCTTTCTTT